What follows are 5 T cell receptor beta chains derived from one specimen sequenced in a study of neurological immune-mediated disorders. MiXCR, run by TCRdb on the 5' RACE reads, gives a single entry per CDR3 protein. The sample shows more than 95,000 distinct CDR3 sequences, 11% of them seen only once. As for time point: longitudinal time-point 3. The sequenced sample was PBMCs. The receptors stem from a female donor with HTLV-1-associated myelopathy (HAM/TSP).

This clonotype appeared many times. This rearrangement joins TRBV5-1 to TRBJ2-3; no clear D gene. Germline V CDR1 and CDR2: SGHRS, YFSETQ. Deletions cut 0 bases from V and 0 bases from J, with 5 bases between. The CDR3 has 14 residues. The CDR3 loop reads CASSLEQSTDTQYF. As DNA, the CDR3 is TGCGCCAGCAGCTTGGAACAGAGCACAGATACGCAGTATTTT.

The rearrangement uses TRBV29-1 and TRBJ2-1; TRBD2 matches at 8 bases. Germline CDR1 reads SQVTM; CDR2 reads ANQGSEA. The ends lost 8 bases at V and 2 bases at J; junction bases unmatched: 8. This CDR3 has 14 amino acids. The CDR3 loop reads CSRGGVGAYNEQFF. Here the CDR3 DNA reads TGCAGCCGGGGGGGTGTGGGAGCCTACAATGAGCAGTTCTTC.

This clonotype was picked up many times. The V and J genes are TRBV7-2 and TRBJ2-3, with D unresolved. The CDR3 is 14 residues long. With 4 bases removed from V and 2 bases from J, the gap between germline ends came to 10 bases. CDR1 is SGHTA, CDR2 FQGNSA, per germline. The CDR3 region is CASSYHQNTDTQYF. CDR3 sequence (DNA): TGTGCCAGCAGCTACCACCAGAACACAGATACGCAGTATTTT. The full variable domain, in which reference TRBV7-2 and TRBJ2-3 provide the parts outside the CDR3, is GAGVSQSPSNKVTEKGKDVELRCDPISGHTALYWYRQSLGQGLEFLIYFQGNSAPDKSGLPSDRFSAERTGGSVSTLTIQRTQQEDSAVYLCASSYHQNTDTQYFGPGTRLTVL.

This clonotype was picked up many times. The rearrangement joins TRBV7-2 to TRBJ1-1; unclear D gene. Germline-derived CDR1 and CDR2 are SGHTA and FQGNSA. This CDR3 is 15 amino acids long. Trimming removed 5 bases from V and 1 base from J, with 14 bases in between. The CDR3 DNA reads TGTGCCAGCAGCGTTCAGGCGATGGGGAACACTGAAGCTTTCTTT. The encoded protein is CASSVQAMGNTEAFF.

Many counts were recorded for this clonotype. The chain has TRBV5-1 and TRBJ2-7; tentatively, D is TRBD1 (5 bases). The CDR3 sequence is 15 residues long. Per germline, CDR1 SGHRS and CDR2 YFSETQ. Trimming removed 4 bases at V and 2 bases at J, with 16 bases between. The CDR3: CASSPVPGQPYEQYF. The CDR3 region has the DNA TGCGCCAGCAGCCCGGTTCCAGGGCAACCCTACGAGCAGTACTTC. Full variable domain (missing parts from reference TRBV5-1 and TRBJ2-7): KAGVTQTPRYLIKTRGQQVTLSCSPISGHRSVSWYQQTPGQGLQFLFEYFSETQRNKGNFPGRFSGRQFSNSRSEMNVSTLELGDSALYLCASSPVPGQPYEQYFGPGTRLTVT.